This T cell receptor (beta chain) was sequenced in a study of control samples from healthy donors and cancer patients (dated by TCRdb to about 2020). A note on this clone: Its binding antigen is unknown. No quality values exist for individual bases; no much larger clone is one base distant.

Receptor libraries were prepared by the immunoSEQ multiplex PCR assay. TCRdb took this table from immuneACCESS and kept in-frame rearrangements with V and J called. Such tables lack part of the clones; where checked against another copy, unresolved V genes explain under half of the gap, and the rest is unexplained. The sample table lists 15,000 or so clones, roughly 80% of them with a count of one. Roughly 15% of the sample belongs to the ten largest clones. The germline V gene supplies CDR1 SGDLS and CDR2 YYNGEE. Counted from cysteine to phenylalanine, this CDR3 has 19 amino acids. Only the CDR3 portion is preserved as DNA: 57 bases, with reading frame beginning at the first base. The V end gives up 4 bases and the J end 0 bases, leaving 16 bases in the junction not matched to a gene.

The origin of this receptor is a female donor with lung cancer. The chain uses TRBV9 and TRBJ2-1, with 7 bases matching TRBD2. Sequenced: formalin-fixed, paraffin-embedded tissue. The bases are TGTGCCAGCAGCCCCTGGGTGGGGGGGGATCCCCGCTCCTACAATGAGCAGTTCTTC. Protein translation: CASSPWVGGDPRSYNEQFF.